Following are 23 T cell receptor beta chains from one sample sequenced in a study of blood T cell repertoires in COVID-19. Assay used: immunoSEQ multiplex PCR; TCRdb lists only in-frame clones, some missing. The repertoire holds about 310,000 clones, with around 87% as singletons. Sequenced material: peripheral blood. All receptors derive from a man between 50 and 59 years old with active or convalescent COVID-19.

The CDR3 loop is CASSFTGGNTEAFF. In DNA, the CDR3 is TGCGCCAGCAGCTTTACAGGGGGGAACACTGAAGCTTTCTTT. The V gene is TRBV5-1, the J gene TRBJ1-1, with 8 bases identical to TRBD1. This CDR3 contains 14 residues. The germline V gene has CDR1 SGHRS and CDR2 YFSETQ. After removal of 2 bases from V and 1 base from J, the junction contained 1 base not matched to a gene.

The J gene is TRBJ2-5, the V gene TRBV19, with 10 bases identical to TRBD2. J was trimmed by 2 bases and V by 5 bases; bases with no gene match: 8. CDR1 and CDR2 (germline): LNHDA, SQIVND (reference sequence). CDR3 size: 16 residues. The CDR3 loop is CASSSPRTSGQETQYF. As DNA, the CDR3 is TGTGCCAGTAGTTCCCCACGGACTAGCGGTCAAGAGACCCAGTACTTC.

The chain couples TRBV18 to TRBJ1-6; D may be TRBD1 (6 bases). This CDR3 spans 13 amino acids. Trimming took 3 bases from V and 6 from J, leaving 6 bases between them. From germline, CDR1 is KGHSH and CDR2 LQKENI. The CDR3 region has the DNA TGTGCCAGCTCACCGGGGGCTAATTCACCCCTCCACTTT. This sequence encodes CASSPGANSPLHF.

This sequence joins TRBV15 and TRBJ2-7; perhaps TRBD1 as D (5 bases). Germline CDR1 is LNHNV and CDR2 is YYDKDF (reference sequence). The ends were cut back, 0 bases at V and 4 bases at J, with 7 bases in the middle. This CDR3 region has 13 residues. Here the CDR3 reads CATSREDRYEQYF. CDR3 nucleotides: TGTGCCACCAGCAGAGAAGACAGATACGAGCAGTACTTC.

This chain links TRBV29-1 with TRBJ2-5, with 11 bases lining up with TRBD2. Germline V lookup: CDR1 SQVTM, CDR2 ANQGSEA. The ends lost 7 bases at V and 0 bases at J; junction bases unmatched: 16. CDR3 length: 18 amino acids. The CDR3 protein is CSADRDAGTSGYQETQYF. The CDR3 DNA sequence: TGCAGCGCCGACCGGGACGCCGGGACTAGCGGATACCAAGAGACCCAGTACTTC.

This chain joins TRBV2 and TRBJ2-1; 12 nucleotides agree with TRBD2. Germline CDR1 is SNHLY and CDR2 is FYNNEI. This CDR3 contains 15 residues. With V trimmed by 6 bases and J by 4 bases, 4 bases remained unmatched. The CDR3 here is CASRAGTSGYNEQFF. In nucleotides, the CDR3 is TGTGCCAGCAGAGCCGGGACTAGCGGGTACAATGAGCAGTTCTTC.

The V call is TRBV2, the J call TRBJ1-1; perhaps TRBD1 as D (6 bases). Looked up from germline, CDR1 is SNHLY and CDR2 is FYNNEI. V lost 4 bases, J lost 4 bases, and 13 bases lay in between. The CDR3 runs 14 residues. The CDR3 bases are TGTGCCAGCAGTGGCTTCGGCAGGGGCACTGAAGCTTTCTTT. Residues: CASSGFGRGTEAFF.

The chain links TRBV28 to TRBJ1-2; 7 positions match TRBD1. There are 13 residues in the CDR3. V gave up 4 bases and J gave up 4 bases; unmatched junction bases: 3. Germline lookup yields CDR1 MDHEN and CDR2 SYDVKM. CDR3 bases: TGTGCCAGCAGTTCTGGGACAGTCTATGGCTACACCTTC. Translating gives CASSSGTVYGYTF.

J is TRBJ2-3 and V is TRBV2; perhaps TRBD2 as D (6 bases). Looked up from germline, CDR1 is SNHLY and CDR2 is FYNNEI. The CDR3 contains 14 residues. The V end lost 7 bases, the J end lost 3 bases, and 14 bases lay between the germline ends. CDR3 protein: CASKNERVTDTQYF. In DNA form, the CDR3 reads TGTGCCAGCAAAAACGAGCGGGTTACAGATACGCAGTATTTT.

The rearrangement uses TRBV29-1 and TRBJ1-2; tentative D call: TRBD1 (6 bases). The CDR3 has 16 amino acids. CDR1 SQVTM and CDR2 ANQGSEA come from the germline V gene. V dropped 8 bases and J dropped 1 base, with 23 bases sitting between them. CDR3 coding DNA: TGCAGCACCGACCCCCACGGACAGAAATTTAACTATGGCTACACCTTC. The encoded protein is CSTDPHGQKFNYGYTF.

CDR3 DNA: TGTGCCAGCAGTGGAGTAGCGGCGACTCAAGAGACCCAGTACTTC. It specifies CASSGVAATQETQYF. The V call is TRBV5-6, the J call TRBJ2-5, with a tentative D call TRBD2 (6 bases). CDR1 is SGHDT and CDR2 is YYEEEE in the germline V gene. The length of the CDR3 is 15 residues. V was cut by 5 bases and J by 2 bases, with 16 bases left in between.

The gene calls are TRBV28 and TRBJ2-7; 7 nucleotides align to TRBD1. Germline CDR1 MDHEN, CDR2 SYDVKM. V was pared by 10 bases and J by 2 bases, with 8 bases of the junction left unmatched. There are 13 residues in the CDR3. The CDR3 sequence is CATTGQPTYEQYF. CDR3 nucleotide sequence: TGTGCCACGACGGGACAGCCAACCTACGAGCAGTACTTC. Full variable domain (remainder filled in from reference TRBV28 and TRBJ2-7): DVKVTQSSRYLVKRTGEKVFLECVQDMDHENMFWYRQDPGLGLRLIYFSYDVKMKEKGDIPEGYSVSREKKERFSLILESASTNQTSMYLCATTGQPTYEQYFGPGTRLTVT.

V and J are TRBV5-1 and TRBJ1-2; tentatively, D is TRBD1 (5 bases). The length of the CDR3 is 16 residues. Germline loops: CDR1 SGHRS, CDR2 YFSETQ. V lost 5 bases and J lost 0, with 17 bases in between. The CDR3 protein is CASRRGGNVANYGYTF. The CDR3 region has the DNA TGCGCCAGCAGAAGGGGTGGAAACGTAGCTAACTATGGCTACACCTTC.

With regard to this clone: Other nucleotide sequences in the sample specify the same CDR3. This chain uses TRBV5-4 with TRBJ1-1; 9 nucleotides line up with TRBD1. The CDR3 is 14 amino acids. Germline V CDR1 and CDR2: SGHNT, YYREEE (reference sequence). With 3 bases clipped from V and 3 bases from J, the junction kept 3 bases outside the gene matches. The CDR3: CASSWGQGDTEAFF. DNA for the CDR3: TGTGCCAGCAGCTGGGGACAGGGCGACACTGAAGCTTTCTTT.

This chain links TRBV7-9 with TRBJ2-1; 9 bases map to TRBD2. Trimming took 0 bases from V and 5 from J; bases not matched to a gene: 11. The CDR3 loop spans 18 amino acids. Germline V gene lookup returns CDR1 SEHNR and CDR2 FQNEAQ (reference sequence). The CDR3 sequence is CASSLARGSGREDNEQFF. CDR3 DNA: TGTGCCAGCAGCTTAGCCCGGGGTAGCGGGAGAGAAGACAATGAGCAGTTCTTC.

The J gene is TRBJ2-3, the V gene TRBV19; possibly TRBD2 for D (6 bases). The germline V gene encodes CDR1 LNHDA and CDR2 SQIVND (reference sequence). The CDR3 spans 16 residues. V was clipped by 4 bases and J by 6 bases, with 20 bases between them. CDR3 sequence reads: CASSKLSSTGGDTQYF. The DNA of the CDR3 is TGTGCCAGTAGTAAGTTAAGTTCCACTGGAGGGGATACGCAGTATTTT. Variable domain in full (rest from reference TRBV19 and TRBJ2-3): DGGITQSPKYLFRKEGQNVTLSCEQNLNHDAMYWYRQDPGQGLRLIYYSQIVNDFQKGDIAEGYSVSREKKESFPLTVTSAQKNPTAFYLCASSKLSSTGGDTQYFGPGTRLTVL.

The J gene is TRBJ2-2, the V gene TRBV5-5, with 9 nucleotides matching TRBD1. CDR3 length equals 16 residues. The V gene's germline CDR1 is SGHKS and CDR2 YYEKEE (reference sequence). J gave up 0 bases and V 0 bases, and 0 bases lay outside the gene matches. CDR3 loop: CASSLGQGANTGELFF. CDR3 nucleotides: TGTGCCAGCAGCTTGGGACAGGGGGCGAACACCGGGGAGCTGTTTTTT.

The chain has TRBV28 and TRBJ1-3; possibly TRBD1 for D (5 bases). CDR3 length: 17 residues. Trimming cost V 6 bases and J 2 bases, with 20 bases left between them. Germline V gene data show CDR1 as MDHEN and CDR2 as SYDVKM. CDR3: CASRAYRDSLPGNTIYF. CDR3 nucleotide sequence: TGTGCCAGCAGGGCCTACCGGGACTCCCTCCCTGGAAACACCATATATTTT.

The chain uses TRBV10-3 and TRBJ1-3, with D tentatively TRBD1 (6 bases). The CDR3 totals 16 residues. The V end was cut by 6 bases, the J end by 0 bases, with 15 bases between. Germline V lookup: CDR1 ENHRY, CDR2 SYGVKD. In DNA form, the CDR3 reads TGTGCCATCAGGACAGGAGCCGCCAACTCTGGAAACACCATATATTTT. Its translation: CAIRTGAANSGNTIYF.

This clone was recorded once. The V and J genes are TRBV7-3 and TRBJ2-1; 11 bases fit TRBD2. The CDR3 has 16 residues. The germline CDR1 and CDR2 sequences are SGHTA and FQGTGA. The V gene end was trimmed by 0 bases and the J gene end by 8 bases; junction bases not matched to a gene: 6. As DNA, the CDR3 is TGTGCCAGCAGCTTAACCCAACTAGCGGGAGCGCATGAGCAGTTCTTC. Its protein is CASSLTQLAGAHEQFF.

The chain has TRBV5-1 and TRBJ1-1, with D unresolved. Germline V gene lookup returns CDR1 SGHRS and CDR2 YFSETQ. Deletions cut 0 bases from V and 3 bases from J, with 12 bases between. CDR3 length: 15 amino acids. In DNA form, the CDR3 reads TGCGCCAGCAGCTTGGCCGCAGAATTTGACACTGAAGCTTTCTTT. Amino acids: CASSLAAEFDTEAFF.

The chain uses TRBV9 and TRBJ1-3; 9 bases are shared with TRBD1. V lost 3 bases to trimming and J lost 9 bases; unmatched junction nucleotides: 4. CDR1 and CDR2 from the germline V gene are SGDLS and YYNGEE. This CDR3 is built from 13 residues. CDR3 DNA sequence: TGTGCCAGCAGCGGCGGGACAGGGTTCACCATATATTTT. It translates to CASSGGTGFTIYF.

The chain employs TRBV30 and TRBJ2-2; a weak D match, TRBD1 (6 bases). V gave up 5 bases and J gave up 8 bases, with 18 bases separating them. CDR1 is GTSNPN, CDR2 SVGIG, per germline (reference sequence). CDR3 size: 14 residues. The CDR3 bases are TGTGCCTGGGAAGACCACAGGGTTTTGGGGGAGCTGTTTTTT. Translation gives CAWEDHRVLGELFF.